The 10 T cell receptor beta chains given below trace back to one sample, sequenced in a study of identifying expanded T cells in peripheral blood. Assay: immunoSEQ multiplex PCR; the TCRdb copy retains only in-frame clones and omits some. The data hold about 58,000 clones, with 89% observed a single time. Sequenced input: blood. These receptors came from a person aged 18-70 years in good health.

V gene TRBV4-2 combines with J gene TRBJ2-5; D could derive from TRBD1 or TRBD2 (6 bases each). V lost 0 bases to trimming and J lost 4 bases, with 15 bases between them. CDR1 and CDR2 from the germline V gene are LGHNA and YNFKEQ. There are 16 residues in the CDR3. Written as DNA, the CDR3 is TGTGCCAGCAGCCAAGAGACAGGATGGGGAGGAGAGACCCAGTACTTC. As protein: CASSQETGWGGETQYF.

The sample holds a few counts of this clone. Here the CDR3 reads CASSRAGPSGELFF. The CDR3 coding sequence is TGCGCCAGCAGTCGTGCAGGCCCTTCCGGGGAGCTGTTTTTT. V and J are TRBV23-1 and TRBJ2-2; no clear D gene. TRBV23-1 is placed among ORFs of uncertain function. The CDR3 sequence is 14 residues long. The V and J ends lost 4 bases and 6 bases respectively, with 12 bases between them.

V is TRBV6-6 and J is TRBJ2-2, with 10 nucleotides matching TRBD2. V shed 0 bases, J shed 6 bases, and the junction held 1 base outside the gene matches. Germline V gene lookup returns CDR1 MNHNY and CDR2 SVGAGI (reference sequence). This CDR3 has 15 residues. The CDR3 region is CASSYSSGGAGELFF. The CDR3 region has the DNA TGTGCCAGCAGTTACTCCAGCGGGGGGGCCGGGGAGCTGTTTTTT.

This clone has more than one count but fewer than ten. The V call is TRBV27, the J call TRBJ1-2, with 9 positions matching TRBD1. This CDR3 contains 13 residues. Germline V CDR1 and CDR2: MNHEY, SMNVEV (reference sequence). V shed 7 bases, J shed 6 bases, and the junction held 6 bases outside the gene matches. The CDR3 DNA sequence: TGTGCCAGCACGGACAGGGGTCGGGATGGCTACACCTTC. Translation gives CASTDRGRDGYTF.

This clone turned up a few times. The chain joins TRBV25-1 to TRBJ2-7, with D possibly matching TRBD2 (5 bases). V lost 7 bases, J lost 0 bases, and 10 bases lay in between. CDR1 and CDR2 (germline): MGHDK, SYGVNS. CDR3 size: 13 residues. The CDR3 loop is CASTDSSSYEQYF. The CDR3 nucleotides read TGTGCCAGCACGGACTCTTCCTCCTACGAGCAGTACTTC.

The rearrangement uses TRBV5-1 and TRBJ2-1; TRBD2 matches 11 bases. This CDR3 contains 17 residues. V lost 0 bases and J lost 4; bases outside the gene matches: 6. Germline loops: CDR1 SGHRS, CDR2 YFSETQ. The CDR3, as DNA: TGCGCCAGCAGCTTGGGGCCTAGCGGGGGGCGGTACAATGAGCAGTTCTTC. Its translation is CASSLGPSGGRYNEQFF.

This sequence joins TRBV7-2 and TRBJ2-5; D possibly corresponds to TRBD2 (6 bases). This CDR3 spans 14 amino acids. The V gene lost 5 bases and the J gene lost 2 bases, with 12 bases spanning the gap. Germline assignment: CDR1 SGHTA and CDR2 FQGNSA. CDR3 bases: TGTGCCAGCAGCCCCCTAAGCGGGCAAGAGACCCAGTACTTC. Amino acids: CASSPLSGQETQYF. Using reference TRBV7-2 and TRBJ2-5 for the parts outside the CDR3, the full variable domain is GAGVSQSPSNKVTEKGKDVELRCDPISGHTALYWYRQSLGQGLEFLIYFQGNSAPDKSGLPSDRFSAERTGGSVSTLTIQRTQQEDSAVYLCASSPLSGQETQYFGPGTRLLVL.

The chain carries TRBV7-3 and TRBJ2-4; possible D gene TRBD2, 5 bases. This CDR3 spans 16 amino acids. Looked up from germline, CDR1 is SGHTA and CDR2 is FQGTGA. Trimming left V 5 bases short and J 1 base short, with 15 bases between. The CDR3, as DNA: TGTGCCAGCAGCCTCTACACCGGGATGGCCAAAAACATTCAGTACTTC. Translating it yields CASSLYTGMAKNIQYF.

This clone has a single count. The gene calls are TRBV19 and TRBJ2-5; 11 bases are shared with TRBD1. The CDR3 runs to 14 residues. The J segment lost 5 bases and the V segment lost 4 bases, leaving 3 bases of the junction unmatched. In germline, CDR1 is LNHDA, CDR2 SQIVND (reference sequence). CDR3 DNA: TGTGCCAGTAGTACGAGGACAGGGGGCGAGACCCAGTACTTC. This codes for CASSTRTGGETQYF.

This chain links TRBV2 with TRBJ2-5; D unresolved. The CDR3 contains 13 residues. Germline V gene data show CDR1 as SNHLY and CDR2 as FYNNEI. V gave up 4 bases and J gave up 5 bases, with 11 bases separating them. The CDR3 coding sequence is TGTGCCAGCAGTGCCCGTATGGGGGAGACCCAGTACTTC. Protein product: CASSARMGETQYF.